The rows below give T cell receptor beta chains drawn from one sample of a study of regulatory T cells in long-lasting Graves disease. TCRdb reprocessed the multiplex PCR reads via MiXCR and lists one record per CDR3 protein. The table has roughly 250,000 distinct CDR3 sequences, about 17% seen once. The same sample was also used in a study of T cells in Graves' hyperthyroidism and ophthalmopathy.

Sequences were derived from peripheral blood mononuclear cells (PBMCs), sampled at new diagnosis, from a patient treated with antithyroid drugs. The receptors derive from a woman in her twenties or thirties with Graves disease. CDR3s include the opening cysteine and the closing phenylalanine or tryptophan. The order of the fields is V gene, clone size, J gene, D gene, CDR3 protein, CDR3 DNA. The D gene is left open where the match is weak. The size entry is marked missing in some rows and otherwise reads once, few, many or a size class.

V gene: TRBV7-7
clone size: many
J gene: TRBJ1-5
D gene: -
CDR3 protein: CASSPPGPRLDQPQHF
CDR3 DNA: TGTGCTAGCAGCCCCCCGGGACCCAGGCTGGATCAGCCCCAGCATTTT

V gene: TRBV6-1
clone size: many
J gene: TRBJ2-7
D gene: -
CDR3 protein: CASSLTRYEQYF
CDR3 DNA: TGTGCCAGCAGCCTGACAAGATACGAGCAGTACTTC

V gene: TRBV19
clone size: many
J gene: TRBJ1-2
D gene: -
CDR3 protein: CASSHPLRRPAGYTF
CDR3 DNA: TGTGCCAGTAGTCACCCCCTACGCAGGCCCGCCGGCTACACCTTC

V gene: TRBV19
clone size: few
J gene: TRBJ1-5
D gene: -
CDR3 protein: CASSVSAVTGQPQHF
CDR3 DNA: TGTGCCAGTAGTGTCTCCGCGGTCACGGGTCAGCCCCAGCATTTT

V gene: TRBV9
clone size: -
J gene: TRBJ2-2
D gene: -
CDR3 protein: CASSASGVVNIGELFF
CDR3 DNA: TGTGCCAGCAGCGCCTCAGGGGTTGTGAACATCGGGGAGCTGTTTTTT

V gene: TRBV2
clone size: many
J gene: TRBJ1-2
D gene: -
CDR3 protein: CARVYDGLNYGYTF
CDR3 DNA: TGTGCCAGGGTATATGATGGACTGAACTATGGCTACACCTTC

V gene: TRBV7-2
clone size: many
J gene: TRBJ1-3
D gene: TRBD1
CDR3 protein: CASSLDRGLVDF
CDR3 DNA: TGTGCCAGCAGCTTAGACAGGGGCTTAGTGGATTTT

V gene: TRBV4-2
clone size: -
J gene: TRBJ1-4
D gene: -
CDR3 protein: CASSQYKRGGSTNEKLFF
CDR3 DNA: TGTGCCAGCAGCCAATATAAACGGGGCGGCTCAACTAATGAAAAACTGTTTTTT

V gene: TRBV4-2
clone size: few
J gene: TRBJ2-2
D gene: TRBD2
CDR3 protein: CASSGLAGGNTGELFF
CDR3 DNA: TGTGCCAGCAGCGGGCTAGCGGGGGGGAACACCGGGGAGCTGTTTTTT

V gene: TRBV19
clone size: many
J gene: TRBJ2-7
D gene: TRBD1
CDR3 protein: CASKEQGATYEQYF
CDR3 DNA: TGTGCCAGTAAGGAGCAGGGGGCTACCTACGAGCAGTACTTC

V gene: TRBV5-1
clone size: many
J gene: TRBJ2-5
D gene: TRBD2
CDR3 protein: CASSFSGTSGSYQETQYF
CDR3 DNA: TGCGCCAGCAGCTTTTCCGGGACTAGCGGCTCGTACCAAGAGACCCAGTACTTC

V gene: TRBV2
clone size: many
J gene: TRBJ1-6
D gene: TRBD1
CDR3 protein: CASRPDRGNNSPLHF
CDR3 DNA: TGTGCCAGCAGACCGGACAGGGGAAACAATTCACCCCTCCACTTT

V gene: TRBV6-1
clone size: many
J gene: TRBJ1-4
D gene: -
CDR3 protein: CASSPPGTKEKLFF
CDR3 DNA: TGTGCCAGCAGTCCCCCCGGGACGAAGGAAAAACTGTTTTTT

V gene: TRBV7-9
clone size: many
J gene: TRBJ2-4
D gene: -
CDR3 protein: CASSLGRGDRGIQYF
CDR3 DNA: TGTGCCAGCAGCTTAGGGAGGGGGGACCGAGGCATTCAGTACTTC

V gene: TRBV24-1
clone size: few
J gene: TRBJ2-6
D gene: -
CDR3 protein: CATSVRTDLPGANVLIF
CDR3 DNA: TGTGCCACCAGTGTCAGGACAGACCTCCCTGGGGCCAACGTCCTGATTTTC